The T cell receptor beta chain described here comes from a study of blood T cells in healthy people across ages. Study-wide results and caveats: Since the PBMCs were unsorted, naive and antigen-experienced cells could not be conclusively compared. Comparison with aged donors showed that long-lived donors had more naive CD4+ cells and higher diversity.

The ends lost 2 bases at V and 6 bases at J; junction bases unmatched: 6. CDR3 size: 14 residues. The germline V gene encodes CDR1 KGHSH and CDR2 LQKENI. This clonotype appeared a single time. Its antigen is still unknown. A second PCR of about 7 to 12 cycles used a sample-barcoded 5' primer and a J-beta primer mix. CDR3-containing paired-end reads numbering at least 2.5 million came from each sample. Each CDR3 protein gets one entry after TCRdb re-called the 5' RACE reads with MiXCR. The sample consists of under 800,000 distinct CDR3 sequences, 35% to 45% of them appearing once. Sequencing was carried out using blood. The chain links TRBV18 to TRBJ1-2; 7 nucleotides align to TRBD1. This sequence was found in a woman in her fifties or sixties in good health. CDR3: CASSPAETGHGYTF. The CDR3 DNA follows: TGTGCCAGCTCACCAGCTGAGACAGGGCATGGCTACACCTTC.